This T cell receptor beta chain was sequenced during a study of blood T cell repertoires in COVID-19. The assay was immunoSEQ multiplex PCR, and TCRdb's table has in-frame clones only and misses some. Counted here are about 170,000 clones, roughly 93% occurring once; the ten biggest clones make up roughly 4.5%. The CDR3 has 13 amino acids. The V and J genes are TRBV21-1 and TRBJ1-1. TRBV21-1 is described as a pseudogene. The sample comprised peripheral blood. This receptor was taken from a woman between 50 and 59 years old with acute or convalescent COVID-19. The CDR3 coding sequence is TGTGCCAGCAGCACGGAAAGACTCACTGAAGCTTTCTTT. Translating it yields CASSTERLTEAFF.